This T cell receptor beta chain was sequenced in a study of T cells in localized non-small cell lung cancer. General observations from the study: One tumor region alone was sequenced, and heterogeneity therefore remains possible.

This table comes from immunoSEQ multiplex PCR, and its TCRdb copy is limited to in-frame clones, with some not included. The sample records approximately 47,000 clones, roughly 86% being singletons. As regards this clone: What it binds is not known.

Germline V gene lookup returns CDR1 LNHNV and CDR2 YYDKDF (reference sequence). V lost 5 bases, J lost 0 bases, and 8 bases lay in between. The length of the CDR3 is 14 residues. The gene calls are TRBV15 and TRBJ1-5, with no clear D. The source of this sequence is a man aged 35 to 69 with stage II lung adenocarcinoma. Source: PBMCs, taken before any cancer treatment. The CDR3 loop is CATSFGYSNQPQHF. The DNA of the CDR3 is TGTGCCACCAGCTTCGGCTATAGCAATCAGCCCCAGCATTTT.